These 6 T cell receptor beta chains were all obtained from the same sample, sequenced in a study of blood T cell repertoires in COVID-19. Produced via immunoSEQ multiplex PCR; TCRdb's table is partial and in-frame only. Found here are about 300,000 clones, around 90% of them singletons; the top ten hold roughly 5%. The sequencing sample was made of PBMCs or T cells enriched from blood (not recorded which). All receptors come from a man in his sixties who had recovered from COVID-19.

The V call is TRBV24-1, the J call TRBJ2-5, with 7 bases identical to TRBD1. V shed 3 bases and J 5 bases; nucleotides not matched to a gene: 8. Germline CDR1 is KGHDR and CDR2 is SFDVKD. This CDR3 is built from 15 residues. The CDR3 DNA reads as TGTGCCACCAGTGATGCCGCGACAGGGCTTGAGACCCAGTACTTC. This gives the protein CATSDAATGLETQYF.

This chain connects TRBV3-1 (or the pseudogene TRBV3-2) to TRBJ2-2; 12 bases are shared with TRBD2. Germline values: CDR1 LGHDT, CDR2 YNNKEL (reference sequence). The CDR3 spans 17 residues. The J segment lost 10 bases and the V segment lost 4 bases, leaving 13 bases of the junction unmatched. CDR3 bases: TGTGCCAGCAGCCCAAACCCTCGACTAGCGGGAGTTGAGGAGCTGTTTTTT. This sequence encodes CASSPNPRLAGVEELFF.

V gene TRBV7-9 combines with J gene TRBJ2-3; D unresolved. This CDR3 is 11 amino acids long. CDR1 is SEHNR, CDR2 FQNEAQ, per germline (reference sequence). V was clipped by 4 bases and J by 6 bases, with 5 bases between them. CDR3 residues: CASSSADTQYF. The CDR3 region has the DNA TGTGCCAGCAGCTCCGCGGATACGCAGTATTTT.

The chain employs TRBV5-5 and TRBJ2-5, with 11 positions matching TRBD2. This CDR3 region has 16 residues. V shed 5 bases and J 5 bases; nucleotides not matched to a gene: 11. CDR1 SGHKS and CDR2 YYEKEE come from the germline V gene (reference sequence). CDR3 loop: CASRLAALAGVETQYF. DNA of the CDR3: TGTGCCAGCAGGCTCGCGGCACTAGCGGGAGTGGAGACCCAGTACTTC.

The CDR3 coding sequence is TGTGCCAGCAGTTTGGGGACAGGGCCTCCCTACGAGCAGTACTTC. It encodes CASSLGTGPPYEQYF. The V call is TRBV28, the J call TRBJ2-7, with 9 bases lining up with TRBD1. After removal of 3 bases from V and 2 bases from J, the junction contained 5 bases not matched to a gene. CDR3 length equals 15 residues. Germline CDR1 MDHEN, CDR2 SYDVKM.

The rearrangement links TRBV20-1 to TRBJ2-7, with D possibly matching TRBD2 (6 bases). Germline V gene sequence: CDR1 DFQATT, CDR2 SNEGSKA (reference sequence). The CDR3 length is 14 residues. V lost 3 bases and J lost 1, with 13 bases in between. The CDR3 DNA follows: TGCAGTGCTAGTCGTGCGGGACCGTCCTACGAGCAGTACTTC. Encoded protein: CSASRAGPSYEQYF.